A single T cell receptor (beta chain) is shown here with its context. Its antigen remains unknown. These data originate in a study of T cell responses to AZD1222 COVID-19 vaccine. The study, taken as a whole, reports: Spike-specific TCR breadth and depth both grew after two AZD1222 doses. Clonal diversity may have been underestimated, and the donors were mostly white British, with more females than males. In all cases, repertoires were sampled only after the peak T cell response. The span of vaccine-associated CD4 TCRs extended across spike, with dominance at 160-218 and 743-854.

V was pared by 1 base and J by 0 bases, with 3 bases between. CDR3 length: 13 amino acids. Germline CDR1 is MNHEY and CDR2 is SVGAGI. TCRdb's table, derived via immunoSEQ multiplex PCR, lists solely in-frame clones and lacks some. Of 95,000 to 150,000 clones listed, roughly 90% are singletons. Sequencing used peripheral blood, obtained on day 0 of AZD1222 vaccination. The J gene is TRBJ1-1, the V gene TRBV6-5; D unclear. This TCR derives from an adult in good health. CDR3 region: CASSYYLNTEAFF. As DNA, the CDR3 is TGTGCCAGCAGTTACTATTTGAACACTGAAGCTTTCTTT.